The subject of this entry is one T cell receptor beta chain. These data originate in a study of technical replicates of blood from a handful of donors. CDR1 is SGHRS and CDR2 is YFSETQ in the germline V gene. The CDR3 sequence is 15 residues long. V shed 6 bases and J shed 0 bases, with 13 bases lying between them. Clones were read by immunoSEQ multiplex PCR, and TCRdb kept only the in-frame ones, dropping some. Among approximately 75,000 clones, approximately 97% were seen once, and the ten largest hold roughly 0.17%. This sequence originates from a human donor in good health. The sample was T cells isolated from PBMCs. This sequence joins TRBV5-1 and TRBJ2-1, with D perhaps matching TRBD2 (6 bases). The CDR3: CASTFSGFSYNEQFF. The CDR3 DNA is TGCGCCAGCACCTTCAGCGGGTTCTCCTACAATGAGCAGTTCTTC.